A selection of T cell receptor beta chains follows, all from one sample in a study of cytomegalovirus exposure and HLA in healthy donors. Profiling relied on immunoSEQ multiplex PCR, and the TCRdb table lists in-frame clones only, not all of them. The sample carries tens of thousands of clones, around 94% recorded once. Sequencing was performed on PBMCs. The receptors originated from a man aged 18 to 29 in good health and CMV-seropositive. CDR3s include the opening cysteine and the closing phenylalanine or tryptophan. D genes are given only for firm matches. Clone size is given for some rows only: seen once, a few or many times, or a class if the clone is expanded.

>-|TRBJ2-7|-|15|TRBV10-2
CASSEWRDPGYEQYF
TGCGCCAGCAGTGAATGGCGGGATCCCGGTTACGAGCAGTACTTC
>TRBD2|TRBJ2-4|-|15|TRBV7-8
CASSLRGGRGRFQYF
TGTGCCAGCAGCTTACGGGGGGGCCGGGGTAGGTTTCAGTACTTC
>-|TRBJ2-7|-|15|TRBV5-1
CASSLLGVLSYEQYF
TGCGCCAGCAGCTTGTTAGGGGTTCTATCCTACGAGCAGTACTTC
>TRBD2|TRBJ2-3|-|17|TRBV5-1
CASSLAPSGRAPDTQYF
TGCGCCAGCAGCTTGGCTCCTAGCGGGAGGGCCCCAGATACGCAGTATTTT
>TRBD1|TRBJ2-3|-|16|TRBV9
CASSVFTGTASDTQYF
TGTGCCAGCAGCGTATTCACCGGGACAGCATCAGATACGCAGTATTTT
>TRBD1|TRBJ2-7|-|15|TRBV5-6
CASSLGGTEIYEQYF
TGTGCCAGCAGCTTGGGAGGGACAGAAATATACGAGCAGTACTTC
>-|TRBJ2-7|once|13|TRBV30
CAWRETGVYEQYF
TGTGCCTGGAGGGAGACGGGGGTCTACGAGCAGTACTTC
>-|TRBJ1-2|-|14|TRBV2
CASSDRAGAYGYTF
TGTGCCAGCAGTGACAGAGCAGGGGCCTATGGCTACACCTTC
>TRBD2|TRBJ2-3|-|16|TRBV27
CASSSLLAGLGDTQYF
TGTGCCAGCAGTTCCCTACTAGCGGGATTAGGAGATACGCAGTATTTT
>-|TRBJ2-3|-|13|TRBV7-7
CAVTRLSTDTQYF
TGTGCCGTGACTCGCTTGAGCACAGATACGCAGTATTTT
>TRBD1|TRBJ1-4|-|14|TRBV6-6
CASSYRQGNEKLFF
TGTGCCAGCAGTTACAGACAGGGTAATGAAAAACTGTTTTTT
>-|TRBJ1-4|-|20|TRBV7-8
CASSPYLVSYGGNPNEKLFF
TGTGCCAGCAGCCCGTACCTAGTGTCGTACGGGGGGAATCCTAATGAAAAACTGTTTTTT
>TRBD2|TRBJ2-2|-|15|TRBV4-1
CASSQSGRGFGELFF
TGCGCCAGCAGTCAAAGCGGGAGGGGGTTCGGGGAGCTGTTTTTT
>TRBD2|TRBJ2-1|-|18|TRBV5-6
CASSFGVTSGPRWNEQFF
TGTGCCAGCAGCTTTGGCGTGACTAGCGGCCCCCGGTGGAATGAGCAGTTCTTC
>TRBD1|TRBJ2-7|-|13|TRBV27
CASSWDRAAEQYF
TGTGCCAGCAGTTGGGACAGGGCTGCCGAGCAGTACTTC
>TRBD2|TRBJ2-7|-|17|TRBV7-2
CASSLGRLAGAAYEQYF
TGTGCCAGCAGCTTAGGCCGACTAGCGGGAGCGGCCTACGAGCAGTACTTC
>-|TRBJ1-1|-|15|TRBV6-1
CASSEPSQSNTEAFF
TGTGCCAGCAGTGAGCCCTCGCAGTCGAACACTGAAGCTTTCTTT
>TRBD2|TRBJ2-3|-|16|TRBV5-4
CASSLDAGGVTDTQYF
TGTGCCAGCAGCTTGGATGCGGGAGGCGTTACAGATACGCAGTATTTT
>-|TRBJ1-1|few|13|TRBV6-1
CASSGQMNTEAFF
TGTGCCAGCAGTGGACAGATGAACACTGAAGCTTTCTTT
>TRBD1|TRBJ2-4|-|21|TRBV5-1
CASSLSVADRVNVIAKNIQYF
TGCGCCAGCAGCTTGTCCGTAGCGGACAGGGTAAATGTCATAGCCAAAAACATTCAGTACTTC
>TRBD2|TRBJ2-7|-|15|TRBV19
CASSPFSGRMSEQYF
TGTGCCAGTAGTCCTTTTAGCGGGAGGATGTCGGAGCAGTACTTC
>-|TRBJ2-2|-|17|TRBV27
CASSLLGAGAGTGELFF
TGTGCCAGCAGTTTATTAGGGGCGGGGGCGGGCACCGGGGAGCTGTTTTTT
>TRBD2|TRBJ2-1|-|17|TRBV10-3
CAISTLAGVDPFNEQFF
TGTGCCATCAGTACCCTAGCGGGAGTGGACCCTTTTAATGAGCAGTTCTTC
>-|TRBJ2-2|-|13|TRBV29-1
CSAAIAETGELFF
TGCAGCGCCGCGATAGCGGAGACCGGGGAGCTGTTTTTT
>TRBD1|TRBJ1-1|-|17|TRBV7-8
CASSPQRGLVGSTALFF
TGTGCCAGCAGCCCTCAAAGGGGGCTTGTCGGGTCGACTGCGTTATTCTTT
>TRBD1|TRBJ2-7|-|11|TRBV2
CASSYGQGESF
TGTGCCAGCAGTTACGGACAGGGTGAGTCCTTC
>TRBD2|TRBJ2-1|-|15|TRBV19
CASKAGGYSYNEQFF
TGTGCCAGTAAGGCGGGAGGCTACTCCTACAATGAGCAGTTCTTC
>-|TRBJ2-1|-|12|TRBV5-6
CASRRDNQEQFF
TGTGCCAGCAGACGCGACAATCAGGAACAGTTCTTC
>TRBD2|TRBJ2-7|-|15|TRBV5-4
CASSLSLAGPYEQYF
TGTGCCAGCAGCCTCTCTCTAGCGGGACCCTACGAGCAGTACTTC
>-|TRBJ1-1|-|13|TRBV5-1
CASSLSQNTEAFF
TGCGCCAGCAGCTTGAGCCAGAACACTGAAGCTTTCTTT
>TRBD2|TRBJ2-3|-|14|TRBV19
CASREREGTDTQYF
TGTGCCAGTAGAGAGCGGGAGGGTACAGATACGCAGTATTTT
>-|TRBJ1-1|-|14|TRBV4-2
CASTQGEWGTEAFF
TGTGCCAGCACCCAAGGGGAGTGGGGCACTGAAGCTTTCTTT
>TRBD1|TRBJ1-1|-|14|TRBV19
CASSPSGGRTEAFF
TGTGCCAGTAGTCCCTCAGGGGGCAGGACTGAAGCTTTCTTT
>-|TRBJ1-4|-|15|TRBV7-9
CASSLEGEGRWKLFF
TGTGCCAGCAGCTTAGAGGGGGAAGGCCGGTGGAAACTGTTTTTT
>-|TRBJ2-7|once|14|TRBV30
CAWSVQDSLIQQYF
TGTGCCTGGAGTGTACAGGACAGCCTTATCCAGCAGTACTTC
>-|TRBJ2-7|-|10|TRBV30
CASGLHEQYF
TGTGCCTCGGGACTCCACGAGCAGTACTTC
>-|TRBJ1-2|-|14|TRBV28
CASSLVGANYGYTF
TGTGCCAGCAGTTTGGTAGGGGCGAACTATGGCTACACCTTC
>-|TRBJ2-2|-|16|TRBV11-2
CASSLGWTKNTGELFF
TGTGCCAGCAGCTTAGGATGGACTAAGAACACCGGGGAGCTGTTTTTT
>-|TRBJ2-7|-|14|TRBV7-8
CASSLFGQPYEQYF
TGTGCCAGCAGCTTATTCGGACAGCCCTACGAGCAGTACTTC
>TRBD2|TRBJ2-3|few|16|TRBV2
CASSKGLAGGTDTQYF
TGTGCCAGCAGTAAGGGACTAGCGGGAGGCACAGATACGCAGTATTTT
>TRBD2|TRBJ2-7|-|18|TRBV7-6
CASSLGPPEREISYEQYF
TGTGCCAGCAGCTTAGGACCTCCGGAGCGGGAGATCTCCTACGAGCAGTACTTC
>TRBD2|TRBJ2-3|-|16|TRBV10-3
CAVRGTSGRVGDTQYF
TGTGCCGTACGGGGGACTAGCGGGAGAGTCGGAGATACGCAGTATTTT
>-|TRBJ1-4|-|15|TRBV7-2
CASSPSGGLGEKLFF
TGTGCCAGCAGCCCTAGCGGGGGCCTCGGTGAAAAACTGTTTTTT
>-|TRBJ1-1|-|13|TRBV28
CASCPGDYTEAFF
TGTGCCAGCTGCCCCGGGGACTACACTGAAGCTTTCTTT
>TRBD1|TRBJ1-2|-|16|TRBV28
CASSTDRAFLYGGNTF
TGTGCCAGCAGCACCGACAGGGCCTTTCTATATGGAGGAAACACCTTC
>TRBD1|TRBJ2-2|-|16|TRBV11-2
CASKTTGEGFTGELFF
TGTGCCAGCAAAACCACAGGGGAAGGTTTCACCGGGGAGCTGTTTTTT
>TRBD1|TRBJ1-5|-|16|TRBV4-1
CASSQLQGAGNQPQHF
TGCGCCAGCAGCCAGCTACAGGGGGCGGGGAATCAGCCCCAGCATTTT
>TRBD1|TRBJ1-4|-|13|TRBV29-1
CSAYRGTNEKLFF
TGCAGCGCCTACAGGGGTACTAATGAAAAACTGTTTTTT
>TRBD1|TRBJ2-3|few|15|TRBV30
CAWSRQGASTDTQYF
TGTGCCTGGAGTCGACAGGGGGCTAGCACAGATACGCAGTATTTT
>TRBD1|TRBJ2-2|-|14|TRBV5-1
CASSYGQGYGELFF
TGCGCCAGCAGCTATGGACAGGGTTACGGGGAGCTGTTTTTT
>TRBD2|TRBJ2-5|-|14|TRBV11-3
CASSFSGYQETQYF
TGTGCCAGCAGCTTTAGCGGGTACCAAGAGACCCAGTACTTC
>-|TRBJ1-5|once|15|TRBV27
CASSSGGWGNQPQHF
TGTGCCAGCAGTTCGGGGGGATGGGGCAATCAGCCCCAGCATTTT
>-|TRBJ2-7|-|12|TRBV5-5
CASSLDLYEQYF
TGTGCCAGCTCTCTGGACTTATACGAGCAGTACTTC
>TRBD2|TRBJ2-3|-|14|TRBV6-4
CASSDIAGVNTQYF
TGTGCCAGCAGCGATATAGCGGGCGTAAATACGCAGTATTTT
>-|TRBJ2-3|once|15|TRBV9
CASSVGSFGTDTQYF
TGTGCCAGCAGCGTAGGGAGTTTTGGCACAGATACGCAGTATTTT
>-|TRBJ1-1|-|13|TRBV6-5
CASSYLSRSEAFF
TGTGCCAGCAGTTATCTTAGTCGGTCTGAAGCTTTCTTT
>-|TRBJ2-2|few|16|TRBV19
CASSRTPTANTGELFF
TGTGCCAGTAGTAGGACACCTACCGCGAACACCGGGGAGCTGTTTTTT
>-|TRBJ2-3|-|12|TRBV9
CASSLTGDTQYF
TGTGCCAGCAGCTTGACAGGAGATACGCAGTATTTT
>TRBD1|TRBJ2-3|-|14|TRBV5-1
CASSSGQGTDTQYF
TGCGCCAGCAGCTCGGGACAGGGGACAGATACGCAGTATTTT
>TRBD2|TRBJ2-3|-|13|TRBV7-9
CASSLGSGGTQYF
TGTGCCAGCAGCTTAGGATCGGGGGGTACGCAGTATTTT